This T cell receptor beta chain comes out of a study of blood T cell repertoires in COVID-19. This table comes from immunoSEQ multiplex PCR, and its TCRdb copy is limited to in-frame clones, with some not included. Counted here are more than 95,000 clones, around 86% occurring once; the ten biggest clones make up roughly 37%. This TCR derives from a man aged 80 or over with acute or convalescent COVID-19. The sequenced sample consisted of peripheral blood.

The CDR3 sequence is CASSWQGNQPQHF. The CDR3 region has the DNA TGTGCCAGCAGCTGGCAGGGCAATCAGCCCCAGCATTTT. The V gene is TRBV7-9, the J gene TRBJ1-5, with D unclear. Between the trimmed V and J ends, which lost 4 bases and 2 bases, there was a span of 6 bases. Per the germline V gene, CDR1 is SEHNR and CDR2 is FQNEAQ (reference sequence). The CDR3 extends over 13 amino acids.